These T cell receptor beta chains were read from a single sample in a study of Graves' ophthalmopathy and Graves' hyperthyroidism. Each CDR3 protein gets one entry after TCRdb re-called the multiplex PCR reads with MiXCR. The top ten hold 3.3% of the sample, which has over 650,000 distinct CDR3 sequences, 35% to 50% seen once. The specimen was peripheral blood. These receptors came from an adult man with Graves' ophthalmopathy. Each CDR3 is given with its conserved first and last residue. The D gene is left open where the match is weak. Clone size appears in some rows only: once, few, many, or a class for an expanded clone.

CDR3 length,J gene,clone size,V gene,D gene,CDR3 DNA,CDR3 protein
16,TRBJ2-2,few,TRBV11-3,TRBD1,TGCGCCAGCAGTCAACAGGGGTTGGGGAACACCGGGGAGCTGTTTTTT,CASSQQGLGNTGELFF
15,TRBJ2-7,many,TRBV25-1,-,TGTGCCAGCAGTGTCTTTTCCGGGGGCGGCTACGAGCAGTACTTC,CASSVFSGGGYEQYF
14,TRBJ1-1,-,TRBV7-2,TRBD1,TGTGCCAGCAGCTTATCCCGGGACAGCCCATGGGCTTTCTTT,CASSLSRDSPWAFF
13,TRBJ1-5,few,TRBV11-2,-,TGTGCCAGCAGAAAGGGGGTAGGTCAGCCCCAGCATTTT,CASRKGVGQPQHF
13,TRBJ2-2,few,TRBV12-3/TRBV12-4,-,TGTGCCAGCAGTGGGACGGTTCCCGGGGAGCTGTTTTTT,CASSGTVPGELFF
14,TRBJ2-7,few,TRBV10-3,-,TGTGCCAGCAGTATAGCAGGGGCCAATCCCGAGCAGTACTTC,CASSIAGANPEQYF
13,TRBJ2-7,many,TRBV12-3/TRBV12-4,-,TGTGCCAGCAGTCCACCGAAGGGGTACGAGCAGTACTTC,CASSPPKGYEQYF
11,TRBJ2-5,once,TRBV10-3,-,TGTGCCATCGGGACCCAAGAGACCCAGTACTTC,CAIGTQETQYF
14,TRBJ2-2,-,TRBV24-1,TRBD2,TGTGCCACCAGCCGGACTAGCGGGGCCGGGGAGCTGTTTTTT,CATSRTSGAGELFF
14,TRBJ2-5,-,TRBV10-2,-,TGCGCCAGCAGTGAGTTGCGGATTCAAGAGACCCAGTACTTC,CASSELRIQETQYF
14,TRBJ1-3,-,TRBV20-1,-,TGCAGTGCAAGGGGCGATGGCTCTGGAAACACCATATATTTT,CSARGDGSGNTIYF
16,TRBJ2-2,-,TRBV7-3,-,TGTGCCAGCAGCCTAGGGGGTAGTAGCGGTGCCGGGGAGCTGTTTTTT,CASSLGGSSGAGELFF
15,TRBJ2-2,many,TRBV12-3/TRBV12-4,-,TGTGCCAGCAGCTTAAGGACTTCGAACACCGGGGAGCTGTTTTTT,CASSLRTSNTGELFF
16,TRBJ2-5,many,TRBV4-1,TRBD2,TGCGCCAGCAGCCACGGGACTAGCGGGGTCCAAGAGACCCAGTACTTC,CASSHGTSGVQETQYF
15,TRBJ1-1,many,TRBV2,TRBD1,TGTGCCAGCAGTGGACAGGGGATGTCGTATGGTGAAGCTTTCTTT,CASSGQGMSYGEAFF
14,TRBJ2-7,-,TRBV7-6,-,TGTGCCAGCAGCAGCTCCCCGAGGTTCTACGAGCAGTACTTC,CASSSSPRFYEQYF
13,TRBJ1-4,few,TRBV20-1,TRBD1,TGCAGTGCTAGGACAGGGCTGGAAGAAAAACTGTTTTTT,CSARTGLEEKLFF
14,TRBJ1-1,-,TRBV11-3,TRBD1,TGTGCCAGTAAAACAGGGGACTGGGGCACTGAAGCTTTCTTT,CASKTGDWGTEAFF
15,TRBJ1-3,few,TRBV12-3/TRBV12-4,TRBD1,TGTGCCAGCAGTCAGACAGGGAGCCCTGGAAACACCATATATTTT,CASSQTGSPGNTIYF
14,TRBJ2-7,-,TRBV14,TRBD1,TGTGCCAGCAGCCAAGGGACAGGGATCTACGAGCAGTACTTC,CASSQGTGIYEQYF
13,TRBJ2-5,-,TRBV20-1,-,TGCAGTGCTAGAGGGGGGTGGGGAGAGACCCAGTACTTC,CSARGGWGETQYF
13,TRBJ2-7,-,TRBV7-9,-,TGTGCCAGCAGCTCTTCAGGGTCCTACGAGCAGTGCTTC,CASSSSGSYEQCF
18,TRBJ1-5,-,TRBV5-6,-,TGTGCCAGCGGCTCGGGGTTCTTGGGACTGCATAGCAATCAGCCCCAGCATTTT,CASGSGFLGLHSNQPQHF
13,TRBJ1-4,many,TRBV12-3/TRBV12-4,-,TGTGCCAGCAGGCGAACAGGGAGCGAAAAACTGTTTTTT,CASRRTGSEKLFF
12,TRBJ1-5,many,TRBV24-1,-,TGTGCCACCAGTGACGGGGATCAGCCCCAGCATTTT,CATSDGDQPQHF
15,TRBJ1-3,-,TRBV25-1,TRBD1,TGTGCCAGCGTGAGGGGACAGGGGGCTGAAAACACCATATATTTT,CASVRGQGAENTIYF
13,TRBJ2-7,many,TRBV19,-,TGTGCCAGTAGTCCCGGTCTGGTTCGCGAGCAGTACTTC,CASSPGLVREQYF
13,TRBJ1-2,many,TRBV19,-,TGTGCCAGTAGGCAAACAGAAATCTATGGCTACACCTTC,CASRQTEIYGYTF
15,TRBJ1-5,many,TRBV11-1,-,TGTGCCAGCAGCTTACTCTCCGGGAGCAATCAGCCCCAGCATTTT,CASSLLSGSNQPQHF
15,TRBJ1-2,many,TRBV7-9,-,TGTGCCAGCAGCTTAGGGGGAAACAGAAACTATGGCTACACCTTC,CASSLGGNRNYGYTF
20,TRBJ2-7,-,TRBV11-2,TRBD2,TGTGCCAGCAGCCACAGCCTTAGACTAGCGGGGAGTCTGATTACCTACGAGCAGTACTTC,CASSHSLRLAGSLITYEQYF
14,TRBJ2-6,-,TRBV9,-,TGTGCCAGCAGCGTGGCACAGGGGGCCAACGTCCTGACTTTC,CASSVAQGANVLTF
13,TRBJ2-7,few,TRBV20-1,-,TGCAGTGTCCTCCGGGACACGACCTACGAGCAGTACTTC,CSVLRDTTYEQYF
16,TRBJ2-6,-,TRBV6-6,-,TGTGCCAGCAGTGAACCGGGATACTCTGGGGCCAACGTCCTGACTTTC,CASSEPGYSGANVLTF
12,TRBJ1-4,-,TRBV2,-,TGTGCCAGCAAAAGGAGCACTGAAAAACTGTTTTTT,CASKRSTEKLFF
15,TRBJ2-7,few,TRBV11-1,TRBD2,TGTGCCAGCAGCTCTCTCGGACTAGCGGGAGTCGAGCAGTACTTC,CASSSLGLAGVEQYF
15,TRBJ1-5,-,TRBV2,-,TGTGCCAGCAGTGAAGAGGGACTCGGAGAACAGCCCCAGCATTTT,CASSEEGLGEQPQHF
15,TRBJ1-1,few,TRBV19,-,TGTGCCAGTAGTATAATGAGGGGCCGGGGAACTGAAGCTTTCTTT,CASSIMRGRGTEAFF
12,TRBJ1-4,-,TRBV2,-,TGTGCCAGCAGTTATCGACCGGCAAAACTGTTTTTT,CASSYRPAKLFF
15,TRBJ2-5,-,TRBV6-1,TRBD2,TGTGCCAGCAGTCGAGCGGGAGGGCTATGGGAGACCCAGTACTTC,CASSRAGGLWETQYF
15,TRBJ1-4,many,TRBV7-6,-,TGTGCCAGCAGCTTAGGCGGGCGGTCTAATGAAAAACTGTTTTTT,CASSLGGRSNEKLFF
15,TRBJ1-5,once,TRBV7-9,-,TGTGCCAGCAGCGGGGGGAGGGCGGGACATCAGCCCCAGCATTTT,CASSGGRAGHQPQHF
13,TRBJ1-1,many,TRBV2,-,TGTGCCAGCAGTGAACTGCGGGGCACTGAAGCTTTCTTT,CASSELRGTEAFF
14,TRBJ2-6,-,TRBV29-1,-,TGCAGCCAAGTGACGACCTCTGGGGCCAACGTCCTGACTTTC,CSQVTTSGANVLTF
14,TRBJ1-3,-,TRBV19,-,TGTGCCAGCTCATCCGCAGGGTATGGAAACACCATATATTTT,CASSSAGYGNTIYF
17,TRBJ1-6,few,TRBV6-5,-,TGTGCCAGCAGAAGCGACCTATCAGGGTCCTATAATTCACCCCTCCACTTT,CASRSDLSGSYNSPLHF